A selection of T cell receptor beta chains follows, all from one sample in a study of blood T cell repertoires in COVID-19. The protocol was immunoSEQ multiplex PCR, while the TCRdb copy is restricted to in-frame clones and leaves out a portion. The table includes some 100,000 clones, around 85% detected once. Material: PBMCs or T cells enriched from blood (not recorded which). Receptor source: a woman between 45 and 65 years old who had recovered from COVID-19. Both conserved end residues are part of each CDR3.

TRBV11-2,TRBJ1-3,CASSLNGGRAGNTIYF
TRBV19,TRBJ1-1,CAPRVDEAFF
TRBV2,TRBJ2-4,CASTSDRGNIQYF
TRBV10-3,TRBJ2-5,CATSTGAETQYF
TRBV7-9,TRBJ1-1,CASSLEGGNTEAFF
TRBV27,TRBJ1-5,CASSLYVRQGAGQPQHF
TRBV5-1,TRBJ2-7,CASSLQVNYEQYF
TRBV29-1,TRBJ2-7,CSALQDRGYEQYF
TRBV19,TRBJ2-4,CASSIDSFPENIQYF
TRBV27,TRBJ2-7,CASSFGQGGIGYEQYF
TRBV19,TRBJ2-1,CASSGTSGYNEQFF
TRBV10-2,TRBJ2-2,CASMRTSGGTGELFF
TRBV6-5,TRBJ2-6,CASRPGYSGANVLTF
TRBV2,TRBJ2-3,CASWGQGSTDTQYF
TRBV7-9,TRBJ2-3,CASSLGGGPSGDTQYF
TRBV19,TRBJ1-4,CASSWTGLGEKLFF
TRBV24-1,TRBJ2-1,CATSDPSGSSYNEQFF
TRBV5-1,TRBJ2-2,CASSLVTGENGELFF
TRBV10-3,TRBJ2-1,CAISGGESGSSGTNEQFF
TRBV2,TRBJ1-1,CASSPTAQNTEAFF
TRBV30,TRBJ1-5,CAWSRAGGEAQHF
TRBV5-5,TRBJ1-6,CASSLGRGANSPLHF
TRBV4-2,TRBJ2-1,CASSQESSSNNEQFF
TRBV18,TRBJ1-2,CASSTVGQAINYTF
TRBV24-1,TRBJ1-2,CATSDPTGTGFEDGYTF
TRBV19,TRBJ1-5,CASTAGQGGNQPQHF
TRBV28,TRBJ1-1,CASSFQYTEAFF
TRBV5-4,TRBJ1-2,CASSLDRAGYTF
TRBV28,TRBJ2-1,CASSPDRGSYNEQFF
TRBV6-2/TRBV6-3,TRBJ2-7,CASSYYGVTGDEQYF
TRBV19,TRBJ1-1,CASSIGPGAFEAFF
TRBV4-2,TRBJ1-6,CASSQAPTGIHSPLHF
TRBV5-1,TRBJ1-1,CASSPGSTEAFF
TRBV7-2,TRBJ2-3,CASSLVAGGFDTQYF
TRBV18,TRBJ1-3,CASSPGQGPGNTIYF
TRBV13,TRBJ2-6,CASSIRVSGANVLTF
TRBV5-4,TRBJ2-1,CASSSTGTSGSYEQFF
TRBV4-1,TRBJ1-2,CASRPGQTNYGYTF
TRBV7-2,TRBJ2-7,CASRSRGNEQYF